One T cell receptor (beta chain) is described in this entry. From germline, CDR1 is DFQATT and CDR2 SNEGSKA (reference sequence). V dropped 3 bases and J dropped 0 bases, with 18 bases sitting between them. CDR3 length: 17 amino acids. This specimen comes from a study of blood T cells in healthy people across ages. Primers used in a second PCR of roughly 7 to 11 cycles were a sample-barcoded 5' primer and a J-beta primer mix. TCRdb re-analysed the 5' RACE reads in MiXCR, keeping a single row per CDR3 protein. The top ten clones hold about 20% of a sample with roughly 800,000 distinct CDR3 sequences, more than 45% of them seen once.

The TCR comes from a man aged 25-45 years in good health. The chain has TRBV20-1 and TRBJ2-1; a possible D gene is TRBD2 (6 bases). Sequencing input: blood. The CDR3 spells CSASDPGTLSSYNEQFF. CDR3 nucleotides: TGCAGTGCTAGTGATCCCGGGACTTTATCCTCCTACAATGAGCAGTTCTTC.